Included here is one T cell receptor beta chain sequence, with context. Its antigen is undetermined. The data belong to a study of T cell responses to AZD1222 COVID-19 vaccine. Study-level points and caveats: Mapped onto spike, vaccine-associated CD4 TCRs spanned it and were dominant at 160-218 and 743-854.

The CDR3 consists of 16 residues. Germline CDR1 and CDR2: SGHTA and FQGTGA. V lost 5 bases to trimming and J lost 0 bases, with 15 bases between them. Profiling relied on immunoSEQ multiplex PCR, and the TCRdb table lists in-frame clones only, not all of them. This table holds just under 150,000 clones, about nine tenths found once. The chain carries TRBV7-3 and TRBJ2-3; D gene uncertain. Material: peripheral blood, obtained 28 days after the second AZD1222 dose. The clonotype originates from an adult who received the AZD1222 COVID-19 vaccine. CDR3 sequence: CASSPNGGSSTDTQYF. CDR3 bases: TGTGCCAGCAGCCCAAACGGCGGATCTAGCACAGATACGCAGTATTTT.